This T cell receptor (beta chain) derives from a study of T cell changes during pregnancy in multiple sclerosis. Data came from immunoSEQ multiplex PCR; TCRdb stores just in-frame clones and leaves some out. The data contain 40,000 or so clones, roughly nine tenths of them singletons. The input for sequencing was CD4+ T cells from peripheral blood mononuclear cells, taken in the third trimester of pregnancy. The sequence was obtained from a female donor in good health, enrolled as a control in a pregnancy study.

CDR3 sequence reads: CASSFIHGGTGDFYEQYF. The CDR3, as DNA: TGTGCCAGCAGCTTTATCCACGGAGGGACAGGGGATTTCTACGAGCAGTACTTC. The V call is TRBV5-8, the J call TRBJ2-7; 10 bases align to TRBD1. CDR1 SGHTS and CDR2 YDEGEE come from the germline V gene. The CDR3 extends over 18 amino acids. Trimming at V came to 2 bases and at J to 3 bases, leaving 14 bases not matched to a gene.